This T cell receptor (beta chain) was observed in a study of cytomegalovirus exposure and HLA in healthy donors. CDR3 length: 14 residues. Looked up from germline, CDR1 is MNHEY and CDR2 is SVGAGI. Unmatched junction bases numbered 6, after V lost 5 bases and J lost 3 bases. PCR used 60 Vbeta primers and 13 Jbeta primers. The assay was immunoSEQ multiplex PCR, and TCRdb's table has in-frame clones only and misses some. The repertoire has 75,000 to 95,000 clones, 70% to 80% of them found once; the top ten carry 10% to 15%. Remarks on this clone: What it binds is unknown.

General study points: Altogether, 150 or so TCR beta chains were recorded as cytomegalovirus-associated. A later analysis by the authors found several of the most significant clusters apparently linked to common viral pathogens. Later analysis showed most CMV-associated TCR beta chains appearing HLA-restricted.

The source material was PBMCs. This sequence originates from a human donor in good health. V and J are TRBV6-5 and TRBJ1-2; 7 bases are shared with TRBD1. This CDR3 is CASSPRDRDYGYTF. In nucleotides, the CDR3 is TGTGCCAGCAGTCCACGGGACAGAGACTATGGCTACACCTTC.